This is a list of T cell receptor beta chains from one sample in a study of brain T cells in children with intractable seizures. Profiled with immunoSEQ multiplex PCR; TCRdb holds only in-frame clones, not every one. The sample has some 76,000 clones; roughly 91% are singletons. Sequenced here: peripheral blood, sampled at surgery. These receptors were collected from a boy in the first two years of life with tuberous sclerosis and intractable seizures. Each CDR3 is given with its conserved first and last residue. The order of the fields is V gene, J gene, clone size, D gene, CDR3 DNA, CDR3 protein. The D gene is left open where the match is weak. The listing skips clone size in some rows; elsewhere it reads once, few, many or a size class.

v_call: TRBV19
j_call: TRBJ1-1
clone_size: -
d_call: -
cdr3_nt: TGTGCCAGTAGTGAGAAGCGCAACACTGAAGCTTTCTTT
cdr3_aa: CASSEKRNTEAFF

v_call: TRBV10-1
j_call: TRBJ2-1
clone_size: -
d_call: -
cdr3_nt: TGCGCCAGCAGTGAGCATCTGGGAGGTTCCTACAATGAGCAGTTCTTC
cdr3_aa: CASSEHLGGSYNEQFF

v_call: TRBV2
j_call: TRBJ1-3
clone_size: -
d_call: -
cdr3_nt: TGTGCCAGCAGTGAGACTGGGGGGGTCGGTGGAAACACCATATATTTT
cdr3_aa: CASSETGGVGGNTIYF

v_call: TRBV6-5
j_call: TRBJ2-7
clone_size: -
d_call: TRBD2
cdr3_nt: TGTGCCAGCAGGGCTAGCGGTTCCTACGAGCAGTACTTC
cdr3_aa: CASRASGSYEQYF

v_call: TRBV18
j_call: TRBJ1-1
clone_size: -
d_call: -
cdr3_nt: TGTGCCAGCTCACCAAGGGCCGAGAACACTGAAGCTTTCTTT
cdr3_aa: CASSPRAENTEAFF

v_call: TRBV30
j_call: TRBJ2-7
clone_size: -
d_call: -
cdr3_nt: TGTGCCTGGAGTGTAGGGGTCCCCTACGAGCAGTACTTC
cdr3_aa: CAWSVGVPYEQYF

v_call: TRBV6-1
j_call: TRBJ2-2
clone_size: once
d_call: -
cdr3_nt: TGTGCCAGCAGAGAACGAACACTGACTAGAGGGAGATTCACCGGGGAGCTGTTTTTT
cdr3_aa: CASRERTLTRGRFTGELFF

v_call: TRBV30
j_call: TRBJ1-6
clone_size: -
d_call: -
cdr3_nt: TGTGCCTGGAGTGTGAGGGGGGTGAATTCACCCCTCCACTTT
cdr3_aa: CAWSVRGVNSPLHF

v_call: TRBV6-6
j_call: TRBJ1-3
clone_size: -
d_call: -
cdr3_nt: TGTGCCAGCAGTGGGGGGACCTTACGGGCCCCCGCCATATATTTT
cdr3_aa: CASSGGTLRAPAIYF

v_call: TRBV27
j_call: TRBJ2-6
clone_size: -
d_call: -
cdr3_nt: TGTGCCAGCAGTTCCCTAGGACCCTCTGGGGCCAACGTCCTGACTTTC
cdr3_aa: CASSSLGPSGANVLTF

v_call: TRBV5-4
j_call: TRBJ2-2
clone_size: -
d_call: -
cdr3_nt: TGTGCCAGCAGCTGGAACCCCGGGGAGCTGTTTTTT
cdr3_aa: CASSWNPGELFF

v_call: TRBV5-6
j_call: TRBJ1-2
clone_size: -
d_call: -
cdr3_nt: TGTGCCAGCAGCTGGGCGGACAGTAACTATGGCTACACCTTC
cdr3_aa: CASSWADSNYGYTF

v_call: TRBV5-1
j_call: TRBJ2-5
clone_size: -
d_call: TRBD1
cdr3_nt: TGCGCCAGCAGCTCTGGGACAGGTGATGAGACCCAGTACTTC
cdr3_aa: CASSSGTGDETQYF

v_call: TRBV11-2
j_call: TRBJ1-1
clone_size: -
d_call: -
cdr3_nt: TGTGCCAGCAGCCCACTGGCAGGGAGGGGTACTGAAGCTTTCTTT
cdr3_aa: CASSPLAGRGTEAFF

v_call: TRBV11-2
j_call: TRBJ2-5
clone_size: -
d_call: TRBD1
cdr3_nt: TGTGCCAGCAGCAAGGGGACAGGGGAAGAGACCCAGTACTTC
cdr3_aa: CASSKGTGEETQYF

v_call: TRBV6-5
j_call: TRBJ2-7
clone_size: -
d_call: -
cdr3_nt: TGTGCCAGCAGCCACCATTCCTTCTCCTACGAGCAGTACTTC
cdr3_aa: CASSHHSFSYEQYF

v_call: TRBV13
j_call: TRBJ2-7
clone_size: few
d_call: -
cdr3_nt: TGTGCCAGCAGCTTAGGGCAGATCTACGAGCAGTACTTC
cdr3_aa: CASSLGQIYEQYF

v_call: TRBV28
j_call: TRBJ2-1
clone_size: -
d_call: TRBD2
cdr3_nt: TGTGCCAGCAGTTCCGGGACTAGCGGGAGCTCCTACAATGAGCAGTTCTTC
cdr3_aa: CASSSGTSGSSYNEQFF

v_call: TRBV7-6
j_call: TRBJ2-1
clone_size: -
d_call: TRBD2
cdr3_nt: TGTGCCAGCAGCTTTCGCGGGAGCTCCTACAATGAGCAGTTCTTC
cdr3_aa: CASSFRGSSYNEQFF

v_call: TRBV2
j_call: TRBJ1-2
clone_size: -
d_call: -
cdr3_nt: TGTGCCAGCAGGGGGGGACCGGATTCTTCTGGCTACACCTTC
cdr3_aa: CASRGGPDSSGYTF

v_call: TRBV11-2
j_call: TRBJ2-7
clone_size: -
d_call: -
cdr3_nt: TGTGCCAGCAGCTTAGTGCTGCGCGGGGCGACCTACGAGCAGTACTTC
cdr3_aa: CASSLVLRGATYEQYF

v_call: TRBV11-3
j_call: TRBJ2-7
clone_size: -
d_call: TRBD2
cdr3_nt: TGTGCCAGCAGCTTAAGCCTAGCGGGAGTTGGGTTCTACGAGCAGTACTTC
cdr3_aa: CASSLSLAGVGFYEQYF

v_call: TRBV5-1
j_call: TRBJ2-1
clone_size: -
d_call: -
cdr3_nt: TGCGCCAGCAGGCAAGGGGCCAATGAGCAGTTCTTC
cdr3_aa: CASRQGANEQFF

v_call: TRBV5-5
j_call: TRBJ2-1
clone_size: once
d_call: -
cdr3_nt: TGTGCCAGCAGCTTGGTTTTGGGTTGGAACAATGAGCAGTTCTTC
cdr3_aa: CASSLVLGWNNEQFF

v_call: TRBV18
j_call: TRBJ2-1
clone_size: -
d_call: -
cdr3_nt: TGTGCCAGCTCACCACCGGGGACCGCCTACAATGAGCAGTTCTTC
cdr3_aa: CASSPPGTAYNEQFF

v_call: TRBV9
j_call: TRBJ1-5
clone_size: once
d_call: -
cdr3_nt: TGTGCCAGCAGCGTGGGAGGACAGATTAATCAGCCCCAGCATTTT
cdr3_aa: CASSVGGQINQPQHF

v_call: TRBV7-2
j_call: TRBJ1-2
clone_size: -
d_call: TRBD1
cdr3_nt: TGTGCCAGCAGCGTACGGACAGGGGGTGCCTATGGCTACACCTTC
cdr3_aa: CASSVRTGGAYGYTF

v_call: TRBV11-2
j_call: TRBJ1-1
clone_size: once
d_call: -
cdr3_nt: TGTGCCAGCAGCCCCGGACCCTTGTGGAACACTGAAGCTTTCTTT
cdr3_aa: CASSPGPLWNTEAFF

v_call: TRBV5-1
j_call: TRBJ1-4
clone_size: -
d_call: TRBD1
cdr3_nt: TGCGCCAGCAGCTTGACAGGGGCTAGGACTAATGAAAAACTGTTTTTT
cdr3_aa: CASSLTGARTNEKLFF

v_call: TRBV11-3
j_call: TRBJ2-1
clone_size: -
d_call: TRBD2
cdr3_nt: TGTGCCAGCAGCTTAGCTAGCGGTAACAATGAGCAGTTCTTC
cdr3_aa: CASSLASGNNEQFF

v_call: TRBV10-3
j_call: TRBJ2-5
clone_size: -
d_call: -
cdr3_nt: TGTGCCATCAGTGAGTCAGGGGAGACCCAGTACTTC
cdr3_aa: CAISESGETQYF

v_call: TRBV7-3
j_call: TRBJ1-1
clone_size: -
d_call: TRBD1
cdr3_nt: TGTGCCAGCAGCCCAACAGGGGGGGGCACTGAAGCTTTCTTT
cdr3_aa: CASSPTGGGTEAFF

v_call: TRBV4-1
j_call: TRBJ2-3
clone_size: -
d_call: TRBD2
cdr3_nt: TGCGCCAGCAGCCAAGGGGAGCGGGGGGGTTCAGATACGCAGTATTTT
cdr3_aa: CASSQGERGGSDTQYF

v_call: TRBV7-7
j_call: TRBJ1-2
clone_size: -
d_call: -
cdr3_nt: TGTGCTAGCAGCTTAGAAGGTAGGCAACAGGGCGAATGGGGCTACACCTTC
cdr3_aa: CASSLEGRQQGEWGYTF

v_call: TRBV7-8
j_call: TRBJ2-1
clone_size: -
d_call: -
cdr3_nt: TGTGCCAGCAGCTTAGCGAAGGGGCATGAGCAGTTCTTC
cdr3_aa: CASSLAKGHEQFF

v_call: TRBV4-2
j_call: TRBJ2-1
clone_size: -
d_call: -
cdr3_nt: TGTGCCAGCAGCCAAGACCCCTGGGAGCAGTTCTTC
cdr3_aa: CASSQDPWEQFF

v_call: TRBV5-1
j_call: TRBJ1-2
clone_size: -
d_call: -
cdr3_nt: TGCGCCAGCAGCTTGGGAGCGGAGAGTAACTATGGCTACACCTTC
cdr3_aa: CASSLGAESNYGYTF

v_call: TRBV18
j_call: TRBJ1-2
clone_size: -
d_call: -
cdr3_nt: TGTGCCAGCTCACCCCTCCCGTATGGCTACACCTTC
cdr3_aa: CASSPLPYGYTF

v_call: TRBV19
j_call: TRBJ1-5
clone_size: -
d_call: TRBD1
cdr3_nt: TGTGCCAGTAGGAGGGACAGGAGCGACAATCAGCCCCAGCATTTT
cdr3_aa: CASRRDRSDNQPQHF

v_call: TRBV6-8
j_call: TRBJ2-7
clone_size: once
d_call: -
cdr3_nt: TGTGCCAGCAGTTACTCGGTAGGGACACGAGGATGTTACGAGCAGTACTTC
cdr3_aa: CASSYSVGTRGCYEQYF

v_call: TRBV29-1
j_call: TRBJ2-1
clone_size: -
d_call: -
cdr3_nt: TGCAGCGTTGCTACTAGCCGTGGAGATGAGCAGTTCTTC
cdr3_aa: CSVATSRGDEQFF

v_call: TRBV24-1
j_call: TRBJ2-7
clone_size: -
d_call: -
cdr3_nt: TGTGCCACCAGTGGCAGTCGGACGAGAGAGCAGTACTTC
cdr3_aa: CATSGSRTREQYF

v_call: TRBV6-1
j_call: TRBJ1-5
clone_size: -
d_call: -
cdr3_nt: TGTGCCAGCAGTGAAAGGCCCGGCAATCAGCCCCAGCATTTT
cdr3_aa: CASSERPGNQPQHF

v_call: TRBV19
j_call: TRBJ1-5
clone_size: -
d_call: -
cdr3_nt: TGTGCCAGTAGTATCCCCCCGACATACTCGGGCAATCAGCCCCAGCATTTT
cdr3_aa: CASSIPPTYSGNQPQHF